Sequencing of this T cell receptor (beta chain) was carried out in a study of blood T cell repertoires in COVID-19. Only in-frame clones appear in the TCRdb table, and some are missing; sequencing was by immunoSEQ multiplex PCR. The table shows hundreds of thousands of clones, with about 88% occurring only once. CDR3 size: 14 residues. V was pared by 1 base and J by 1 base, with 7 bases between. Germline assignment: CDR1 SGHTA and CDR2 FQGTGA. Sequenced material: PBMCs or T cells enriched from blood (not recorded which). The chain employs TRBV7-3 and TRBJ1-1; D perhaps matches TRBD1 (5 bases). The source of this sequence is a woman in her 40s who had recovered from COVID-19. The DNA of the CDR3 is TGTGCCAGCAGCTTAAGAGACAGGAACACTGAAGCTTTCTTT. This gives the protein CASSLRDRNTEAFF.